One and the same sample provided the 32 T cell receptor beta chains below, sequenced in a study of blood T cell repertoires in COVID-19. The table came from immunoSEQ multiplex PCR; TCRdb's copy has only in-frame clones and leaves some out. The data show roughly 130,000 clones, roughly 89% seen once. The sample consisted of peripheral blood. Every receptor here comes from a man aged 25-45 years with COVID-19, enrolled during active disease.

The CDR3 coding sequence is TGTGCCAGCAGTTTACAGGGGGCGCGGGGCTACACCTTC. This encodes CASSLQGARGYTF. The chain employs TRBV27 and TRBJ1-2, with 8 bases that match TRBD1. J was trimmed by 8 bases and V by 2 bases; bases with no gene match: 4. The CDR3 is made up of 13 amino acids. The germline CDR1 and CDR2 sequences are MNHEY and SMNVEV (reference sequence).

The rearrangement uses TRBV3-1 (or the pseudogene TRBV3-2) and TRBJ1-2; no definite D call. Trimming removed 0 bases at V and 4 bases at J, with 15 bases between. Germline lookup yields CDR1 LGHDT and CDR2 YNNKEL (reference sequence). The CDR3 has 16 residues. DNA of the CDR3: TGTGCCAGCAGCCAAGATGTAACAGTACTAGGCTATGGCTACACCTTC. It is translated as CASSQDVTVLGYGYTF.

J is TRBJ2-1 and V is TRBV4-3; 7 nucleotides agree with TRBD2. V shed 0 bases, J shed 5 bases, and the junction held 10 bases outside the gene matches. The CDR3 spans 17 residues. CDR1 is LGHNA and CDR2 is YSLEER in the germline V gene. Written as DNA, the CDR3 is TGCGCCAGCAGCCAAGACTACGGGGGGAGAGCCCACAATGAGCAGTTCTTC. As protein: CASSQDYGGRAHNEQFF.

The genes are TRBV7-2 and TRBJ2-2; no firm D call. V was trimmed by 2 bases and J by 1 base, leaving 8 bases between them. Germline V lookup: CDR1 SGHTA, CDR2 FQGNSA. This CDR3 is 15 amino acids long. The DNA of the CDR3 is TGTGCCAGCAGCTTAATTTTCCGGAACACCGGGGAGCTGTTTTTT. It yields the protein CASSLIFRNTGELFF.

The rearrangement uses TRBV18 and TRBJ2-5; 9 bases are shared with TRBD1. The CDR3 has 16 residues. V shed 0 bases and J 3 bases; nucleotides not matched to a gene: 5. Germline CDR1 reads KGHSH; CDR2 reads LQKENI. The CDR3 spells CASSPPGTGWKETQYF. In DNA, the CDR3 is TGTGCCAGCTCACCACCCGGGACAGGGTGGAAAGAGACCCAGTACTTC.

This clone has just a few counts. This chain links TRBV28 with TRBJ1-1; no definite D call. CDR1 and CDR2 from the germline V gene are MDHEN and SYDVKM. The germline V and J ends were trimmed by 3 bases and 5 bases, with 7 bases remaining between them. There are 12 residues in the CDR3. CDR3 in DNA: TGTGCCAGCAGTTTTTTACAAACTGAAGCTTTCTTT. This sequence encodes CASSFLQTEAFF.

The chain is built from TRBV5-5 and TRBJ2-5; 8 nucleotides align to TRBD1. The V gene's germline CDR1 is SGHKS and CDR2 YYEKEE (reference sequence). CDR3 length: 17 amino acids. Unmatched junction bases numbered 19, after V lost 4 bases and J lost 8 bases. The CDR3 spells CASSPFRVQGAFPTQYF. For the CDR3, the DNA is TGTGCCAGCAGCCCGTTCAGGGTTCAGGGGGCTTTCCCTACCCAGTACTTC.

The chain couples TRBV19 to TRBJ1-1, with a weak D call TRBD1 (6 bases). The CDR3 is 12 amino acids. The V gene's germline CDR1 is LNHDA and CDR2 SQIVND (reference sequence). V was pared by 4 bases and J by 10 bases, with 13 bases between. The CDR3 sequence is CASSTRQDRAFF. CDR3 nucleotide sequence: TGTGCCAGTAGTACACGACAGGATAGAGCTTTCTTT.

This chain's CDR3 is CASSQPQGPGEQFF. DNA of the CDR3: TGTGCCAGCAGCCAACCCCAGGGGCCCGGTGAGCAGTTCTTC. The genes are TRBV14 and TRBJ2-1; weak D call: TRBD1 (6 bases). CDR1 and CDR2 from the germline V gene are SGHDN and FVKESK. Trimming took 2 bases from V and 9 from J, leaving 14 bases between them. This CDR3 comprises 14 residues.

The gene calls are TRBV28 and TRBJ2-5; 7 bases are a match to TRBD1. Germline-derived CDR1 and CDR2 are MDHEN and SYDVKM. V gave up 6 bases and J gave up 5 bases; unmatched junction bases: 21. CDR3 length: 18 amino acids. The CDR3: CASSQLGQAKIEEETQYF. In DNA, the CDR3 is TGTGCCAGCAGCCAACTAGGACAGGCCAAAATTGAAGAGGAGACCCAGTACTTC.

The CDR3 reads CSVGVSRDEKLFF. The CDR3 nucleotides read TGCAGCGTTGGAGTATCGCGGGATGAAAAACTGTTTTTT. The V gene is TRBV29-1, the J gene TRBJ1-4; unclear D gene. This CDR3 is built from 13 residues. From germline, CDR1 is SQVTM and CDR2 ANQGSEA. The V end lost 4 bases, the J end lost 6 bases, and 12 bases lay between the germline ends. The variable domain in full, with the rest retrieved from reference TRBV29-1 and TRBJ1-4, is SAVISQKPSRDICQRGTSLTIQCQVDSQVTMMFWYRQQPGQSLTLIATANQGSEATYESGFVIDKFPISRPNLTFSTLTVSNMSPEDSSIYLCSVGVSRDEKLFFGSGTQLSVL.

V is TRBV11-2 and J is TRBJ1-1, with D possibly TRBD1 on 5 matching bases. The CDR3 runs to 12 residues. V was clipped by 6 bases and J by 9 bases, with 14 bases between them. The germline gives CDR1 SGHAT, CDR2 FQNNGV. The CDR3 region has the DNA TGTGCCAGCAGTTTTCAGGGCGGAAAAGCTTTCTTT. Residues: CASSFQGGKAFF. Complete variable domain (other parts from reference TRBV11-2 and TRBJ1-1): EAGVAQSPRYKIIEKRQSVAFWCNPISGHATLYWYQQILGQGPKLLIQFQNNGVVDDSQLPKDRFSAERLKGVDSTLKIQPAKLEDSAVYLCASSFQGGKAFFGQGTRLTVV.

This chain joins TRBV4-1 and TRBJ1-3, with 9 bases that match TRBD1. CDR1 and CDR2 from the germline V gene are MGHRA and YSYEKL. V shed 4 bases and J 2 bases; nucleotides not matched to a gene: 3. CDR3 length: 15 residues. For the CDR3, the DNA is TGCGCCAGCAGCCTGGGGACAGGGCCTGGAAACACCATATATTTT. Protein sequence: CASSLGTGPGNTIYF.

V and J are TRBV20-1 and TRBJ1-1, with no clear D. There are 10 residues in the CDR3. Looked up from germline, CDR1 is DFQATT and CDR2 is SNEGSKA (reference sequence). CDR3 region: CRLLGSEAFF. The CDR3 bases are TGCAGGCTCCTGGGCAGTGAAGCTTTCTTT.

V usage is TRBV10-1 and J usage is TRBJ2-3; 7 bases are shared with TRBD2. Per the germline V gene, CDR1 is WNHNN and CDR2 is SYGVQD (reference sequence). The CDR3 runs 12 residues. The V gene end was trimmed by 2 bases and the J gene end by 8 bases; junction bases not matched to a gene: 1. Here the CDR3 DNA reads TGCGCCAGCAGTGAGGGGACTACTACGCAGTATTTT. This gives the protein CASSEGTTTQYF.

CDR3 in amino acids: CASSLGQALYEKLFF. The CDR3 DNA reads as TGTGCCAGCAGCCTCGGACAGGCCCTTTATGAAAAACTGTTTTTT. This chain uses TRBV7-2 with TRBJ1-4; 7 bases fit TRBD1. The CDR3 sequence is 15 residues long. The J segment lost 6 bases and the V segment lost 5 bases, leaving 9 bases of the junction unmatched. Germline lookup yields CDR1 SGHTA and CDR2 FQGNSA.

V and J are TRBV7-9 and TRBJ2-1; no reliable D call. CDR1 is SEHNR, CDR2 FQNEAQ, per germline (reference sequence). Trimming stripped 5 bases from V and 6 bases from J, with 11 bases between. The CDR3 consists of 13 residues. The CDR3 DNA follows: TGTGCCAGCAGCGGCCGACCGGGCAATGAGCAGTTCTTC. Translation gives CASSGRPGNEQFF.

The rearrangement links TRBV7-9 to TRBJ2-7, with 7 bases aligning to TRBD1. Germline V gene data show CDR1 as SEHNR and CDR2 as FQNEAQ (reference sequence). The length of the CDR3 is 14 residues. V shed 1 base, J shed 5 bases, and the junction held 5 bases outside the gene matches. Here the CDR3 DNA reads TGTGCCAGCAGCTTAGGAGGGGGCAATGACGAGCAGTACTTC. It yields the protein CASSLGGGNDEQYF.

A word on this clone: The junction departs from germline at one end; a sequencing error may be responsible. The rearrangement joins TRBV7-2 to TRBJ1-5, with D maybe TRBD1 (6 bases). Germline V gene sequence: CDR1 SGHTA, CDR2 FQGNSA. The length of the CDR3 is 19 residues. This CDR3 reads CASSLAWGGSGDSNQPQHF. The CDR3 DNA follows: TGTGCCAGCAGCCTAGCATGGGGGGGCTCTGGAGATAGCAATCAGCCCCAGCATTTT.

The gene calls are TRBV7-9 and TRBJ2-1, with D possibly TRBD1 on 5 matching bases. Germline-derived CDR1 and CDR2 are SEHNR and FQNEAQ (reference sequence). The CDR3 totals 16 residues. V shed 2 bases and J shed 0 bases, with 11 bases lying between them. The CDR3 loop reads CASSLNPQGSYNEQFF. CDR3 nucleotides: TGTGCCAGCAGCTTAAATCCCCAGGGCTCCTACAATGAGCAGTTCTTC.

The chain carries TRBV11-2 and TRBJ2-1; weak D call: TRBD2 (6 bases). Germline lookup yields CDR1 SGHAT and CDR2 FQNNGV. CDR3 length equals 17 residues. The ends were cut back, 1 base at V and 0 bases at J, with 13 bases in the middle. The CDR3 sequence: CASSLALAPSSYNEQFF. The CDR3 DNA is TGTGCCAGCAGCTTAGCCCTAGCGCCGAGCTCCTACAATGAGCAGTTCTTC. The whole variable domain, filled in from reference TRBV11-2 and TRBJ2-1, reads EAGVAQSPRYKIIEKRQSVAFWCNPISGHATLYWYQQILGQGPKLLIQFQNNGVVDDSQLPKDRFSAERLKGVDSTLKIQPAKLEDSAVYLCASSLALAPSSYNEQFFGPGTRLTVL.

The V call is TRBV6-1, the J call TRBJ1-2; D remains ambiguous. Trimming removed 0 bases at V and 7 bases at J, with 6 bases between. The CDR3 is 12 residues long. The germline gives CDR1 MNHNS, CDR2 SASEGT. For the CDR3, the DNA is TGTGCCAGCAGTGAAGCCGGGGTTGGCTACACCTTC. This codes for CASSEAGVGYTF.

The chain combines TRBV5-1 with TRBJ2-7; 7 nucleotides match TRBD2. This CDR3 spans 16 amino acids. In germline, CDR1 is SGHRS, CDR2 YFSETQ. Trimming took 0 bases from V and 2 from J; bases not matched to a gene: 8. The CDR3: CASSLGPSGEPYEQYF. The CDR3, as DNA: TGCGCCAGCAGCTTGGGGCCTAGCGGAGAACCCTACGAGCAGTACTTC.

The J gene is TRBJ2-3, the V gene TRBV5-1; D is undetermined. Germline CDR1 and CDR2: SGHRS and YFSETQ. The CDR3 loop spans 12 amino acids. Trimming pared 2 bases from V and 9 bases from J, leaving 10 bases between. CDR3 protein: CASSLPSETQYF. The CDR3 nucleotides are TGCGCCAGCAGCTTACCCTCGGAGACGCAGTATTTT.

V is TRBV2 and J is TRBJ2-5, with a tentative D call TRBD1 (5 bases). The CDR3 loop spans 13 amino acids. The V end was cut by 6 bases, the J end by 5 bases, with 13 bases between. Germline V lookup: CDR1 SNHLY, CDR2 FYNNEI. In nucleotides, the CDR3 is TGTGCCAGCAGCTCGCATGGGGCCGAGACCCAGTACTTC. It is translated as CASSSHGAETQYF.

The chain is built from TRBV4-1 and TRBJ1-5; D may be TRBD1 (5 bases). This CDR3 spans 14 amino acids. The V end lost 3 bases, the J end lost 5 bases, and 11 bases lay between the germline ends. CDR1 MGHRA and CDR2 YSYEKL come from the germline V gene. CDR3 protein: CASSHSWGDQPQHF. DNA for the CDR3: TGCGCCAGCAGCCACTCTTGGGGGGATCAGCCCCAGCATTTT.

The gene calls are TRBV5-6 and TRBJ1-2, with 7 bases fitting TRBD1. The germline V gene encodes CDR1 SGHDT and CDR2 YYEEEE. This CDR3 has 17 amino acids. V shed 4 bases, J shed 3 bases, and the junction held 15 bases outside the gene matches. The CDR3 coding sequence is TGTGCCAGCAGCCCCGGCCCAGGGGGACCCGCTGACTATGGCTACACCTTC. It is translated as CASSPGPGGPADYGYTF.

The chain employs TRBV5-1 and TRBJ1-1; D perhaps matches TRBD1 (5 bases). The CDR3 is 16 residues long. Germline lookup yields CDR1 SGHRS and CDR2 YFSETQ. V gave up 0 bases and J gave up 5 bases, with 17 bases separating them. The chain's CDR3 is CASSLAIGDSGTEAFF. Here the CDR3 DNA reads TGCGCCAGCAGCTTGGCCATAGGGGATTCAGGGACTGAAGCTTTCTTT.

This rearrangement joins TRBV3-1 (or the pseudogene TRBV3-2) to TRBJ2-7, with 8 bases fitting TRBD2. With 4 bases clipped from V and 5 bases from J, the junction kept 4 bases outside the gene matches. The germline V gene encodes CDR1 LGHDT and CDR2 YNNKEL (reference sequence). There are 13 residues in the CDR3. CDR3 residues: CASSPGLANEQYF. The CDR3 nucleotides read TGTGCCAGCAGCCCAGGACTAGCCAACGAGCAGTACTTC.

The chain recombines TRBV28 with TRBJ1-6; maybe TRBD1 (5 bases). V was cut by 8 bases and J by 0 bases, with 11 bases left in between. From germline, CDR1 is MDHEN and CDR2 SYDVKM. The CDR3 is 15 residues long. The chain's CDR3 is CASGGVISYNSPLHF. The CDR3 nucleotides read TGTGCCAGCGGGGGGGTAATCTCCTATAATTCACCCCTCCACTTT.

This chain uses TRBV30 with TRBJ2-7, with 12 bases fitting TRBD2. Germline V CDR1 and CDR2: GTSNPN, SVGIG (reference sequence). This CDR3 has 13 amino acids. V shed 4 bases and J 12 bases; nucleotides not matched to a gene: 10. The CDR3 DNA follows: TGTGCCTGGAATAGGGCTAGCGGGAGGGGCCTGTACTTC. This translates into CAWNRASGRGLYF.

The V gene is TRBV7-2, the J gene TRBJ2-7; 8 nucleotides align to TRBD2. The germline V gene encodes CDR1 SGHTA and CDR2 FQGNSA. This CDR3 has 15 residues. J was trimmed by 6 bases and V by 5 bases; bases with no gene match: 12. For the CDR3, the DNA is TGTGCCAGCAGCCGCCCCAGCGACGGGAGGGGCGAGCAGTACTTC. It translates to CASSRPSDGRGEQYF.